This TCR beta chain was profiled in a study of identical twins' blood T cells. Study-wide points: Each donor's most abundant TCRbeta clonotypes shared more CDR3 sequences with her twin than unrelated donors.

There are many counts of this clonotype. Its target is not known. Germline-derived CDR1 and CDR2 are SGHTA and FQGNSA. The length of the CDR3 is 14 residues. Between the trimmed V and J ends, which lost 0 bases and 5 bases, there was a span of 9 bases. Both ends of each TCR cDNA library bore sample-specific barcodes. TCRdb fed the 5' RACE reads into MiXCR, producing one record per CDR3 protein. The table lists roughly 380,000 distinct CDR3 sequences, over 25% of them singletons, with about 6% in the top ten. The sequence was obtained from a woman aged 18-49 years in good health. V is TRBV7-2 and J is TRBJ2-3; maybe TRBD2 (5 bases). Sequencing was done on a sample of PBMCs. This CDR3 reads CASSLALAGDTQYF. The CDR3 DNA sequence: TGTGCCAGCAGCTTAGCCCTAGCCGGAGATACGCAGTATTTT.